The T cell receptor (beta chain) described here comes from a study of CD8 T cells in Susac syndrome. Whole-study findings and limits: In its TCR sequencing and HLA analysis, the study acknowledged that the number of individuals was relatively small.

Negative isolation was applied to CD8+ and CD4+ T cells, and FACS enrichment was applied to TEMRA cells. The CDR3 has 13 amino acids. CDR1 and CDR2 from the germline V gene are MNHEY and SVGEGT. Trimming stripped 6 bases from V and 7 bases from J, with 15 bases between. With random hexamers, roughly 0.5 to 1 ug RNA was reverse transcribed. TCRdb analysed the immunoSEQ multiplex PCR reads with MiXCR anew, one entry per CDR3 protein. The sample has 180,000 or so distinct CDR3 sequences, around 94% seen once. Turning to this clonotype: No antigen is known for it.

The V gene is TRBV6-2 or TRBV6-3, the J gene TRBJ2-5, with a possible D match to TRBD2 (5 bases). Sequenced material: CD4+ T cells from PBMCs. The sequence came from a human donor in good health. The DNA of the CDR3 is TGTGCCAGCAGACGGACTGGGTTGGGGACCCAGTACTTC. Its protein is CASRRTGLGTQYF.